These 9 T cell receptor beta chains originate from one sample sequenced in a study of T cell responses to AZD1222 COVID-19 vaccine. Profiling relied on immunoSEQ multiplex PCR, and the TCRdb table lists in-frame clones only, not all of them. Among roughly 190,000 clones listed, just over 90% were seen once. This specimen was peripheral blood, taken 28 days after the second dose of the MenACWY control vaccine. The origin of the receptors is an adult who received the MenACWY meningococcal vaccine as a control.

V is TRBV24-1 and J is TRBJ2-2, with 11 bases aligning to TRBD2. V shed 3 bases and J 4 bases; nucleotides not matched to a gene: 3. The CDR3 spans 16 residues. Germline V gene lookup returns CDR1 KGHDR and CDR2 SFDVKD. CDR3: CATSDPGLAVTGELFF. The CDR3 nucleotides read TGTGCCACCAGTGATCCGGGACTAGCGGTCACCGGGGAGCTGTTTTTT.

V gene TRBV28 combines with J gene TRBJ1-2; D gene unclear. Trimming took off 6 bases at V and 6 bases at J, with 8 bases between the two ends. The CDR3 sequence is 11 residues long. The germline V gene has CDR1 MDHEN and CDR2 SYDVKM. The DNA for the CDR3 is TGTGCCAGCAGCTCAAGCCATGGCTACACCTTC. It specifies CASSSSHGYTF.

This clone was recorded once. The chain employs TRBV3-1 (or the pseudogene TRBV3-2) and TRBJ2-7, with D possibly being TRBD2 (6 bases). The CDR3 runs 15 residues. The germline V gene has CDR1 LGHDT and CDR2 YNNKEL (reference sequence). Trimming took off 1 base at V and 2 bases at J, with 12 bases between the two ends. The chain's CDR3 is CASSQASVRTYEQYF. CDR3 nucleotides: TGTGCCAGCAGCCAAGCTAGCGTTAGGACCTACGAGCAGTACTTC.

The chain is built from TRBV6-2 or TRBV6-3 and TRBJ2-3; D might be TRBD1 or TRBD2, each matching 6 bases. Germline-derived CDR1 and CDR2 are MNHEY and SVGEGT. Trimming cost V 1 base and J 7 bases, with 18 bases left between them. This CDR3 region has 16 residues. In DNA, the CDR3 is TGTGCCAGCAGTTACTGGCGGACTGTCCGGGGGCATACGCAGTATTTT. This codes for CASSYWRTVRGHTQYF.

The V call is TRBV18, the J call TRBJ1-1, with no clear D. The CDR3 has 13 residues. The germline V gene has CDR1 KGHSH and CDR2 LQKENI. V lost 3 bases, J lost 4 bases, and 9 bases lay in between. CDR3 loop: CASSPLEGTEAFF. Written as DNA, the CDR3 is TGTGCCAGCTCACCGCTTGAAGGCACTGAAGCTTTCTTT.

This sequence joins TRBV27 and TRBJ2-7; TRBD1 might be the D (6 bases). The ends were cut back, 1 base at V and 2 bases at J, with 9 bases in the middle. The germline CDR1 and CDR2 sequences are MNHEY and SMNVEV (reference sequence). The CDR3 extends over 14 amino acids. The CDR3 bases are TGTGCCAGCAGTTTATTACAGGGTGCCTACGAGCAGTACTTC. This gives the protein CASSLLQGAYEQYF.

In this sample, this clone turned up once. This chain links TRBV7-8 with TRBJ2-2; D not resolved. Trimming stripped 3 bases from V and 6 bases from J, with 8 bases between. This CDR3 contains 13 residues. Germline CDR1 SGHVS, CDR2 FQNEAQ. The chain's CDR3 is CASSFGGAGELFF. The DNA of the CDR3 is TGTGCCAGCAGCTTCGGTGGGGCCGGGGAGCTGTTTTTT.

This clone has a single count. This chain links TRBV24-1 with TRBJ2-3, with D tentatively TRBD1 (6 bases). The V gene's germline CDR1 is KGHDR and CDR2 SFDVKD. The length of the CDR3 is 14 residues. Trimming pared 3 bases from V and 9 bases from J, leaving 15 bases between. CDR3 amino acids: CATSDPVRGQTQYF. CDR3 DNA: TGTGCCACCAGTGATCCCGTCCGGGGACAAACGCAGTATTTT.

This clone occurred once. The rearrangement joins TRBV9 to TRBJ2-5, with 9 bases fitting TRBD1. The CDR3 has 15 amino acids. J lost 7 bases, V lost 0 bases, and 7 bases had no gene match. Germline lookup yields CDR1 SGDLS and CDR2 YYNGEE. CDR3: CASSVAGTGIGTQYF. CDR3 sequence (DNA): TGTGCCAGCAGCGTAGCCGGGACAGGGATCGGGACCCAGTACTTC.